The 20 T cell receptor beta chains reported below all come from one sample, sequenced in a study of T cells in Graves' hyperthyroidism and ophthalmopathy. RNA transcripts provided the source from which TCR beta CDR3 regions were amplified. A first-round RT-PCR of the TCR CDR3 used the HTBI primer set. One entry per CDR3 protein, called by TCRdb with MiXCR from the multiplex PCR reads. In the table there are roughly 500,000 distinct CDR3 sequences, over 45% of which are singletons. Specimen: peripheral blood or thyroid tissue (not recorded which). The receptors originated from an adult woman with Graves' disease, either hyperthyroidism or ophthalmopathy (not recorded which).

In regard to this clonotype: Likely a read error: the CDR3 ends without its conserved phenylalanine or tryptophan. The DNA is left out, because the CDR3 cannot be placed on it with certainty; the CDR3 is given as TCRdb lists it. This chain uses TRBV19 with TRBJ2-5; TRBD1 is the table's D call and was not checked against the DNA. Germline assignment: CDR1 LNHDA and CDR2 SQIVND (reference sequence). The CDR3 spans 12 residues, counting both ends. The CDR3 here is CASMAHPGVGNT.

The chain's CDR3 is CASSLQGRKETQYF. CDR3 in DNA: TGTGCCAGCAGTTTACAGGGGAGAAAAGAGACCCAGTACTTC. The rearrangement joins TRBV28 to TRBJ2-5, with D possibly TRBD1 on 6 matching bases. Looked up from germline, CDR1 is MDHEN and CDR2 is SYDVKM. The CDR3 is 14 amino acids. With 2 bases removed from V and 3 bases from J, the gap between germline ends came to 10 bases. The full variable domain, its missing parts supplied by reference TRBV28 and TRBJ2-5, is DVKVTQSSRYLVKRTGEKVFLECVQDMDHENMFWYRQDPGLGLRLIYFSYDVKMKEKGDIPEGYSVSREKKERFSLILESASTNQTSMYLCASSLQGRKETQYFGPGTRLLVL.

In its sample, this clonotype was seen once. The genes are TRBV6-5 and TRBJ2-7, with 7 bases aligning to TRBD2. Germline V gene lookup returns CDR1 MNHEY and CDR2 SVGAGI. This CDR3 spans 15 amino acids. J gave up 3 bases and V 6 bases, and 11 bases lay outside the gene matches. The CDR3 sequence is CASSSAGVGGYEQYF. The CDR3 DNA reads TGTGCCAGCAGCTCCGCGGGAGTAGGAGGCTACGAGCAGTACTTC.

The V and J genes are TRBV7-2 and TRBJ2-6; 7 positions match TRBD2. V gave up 4 bases and J gave up 9 bases; unmatched junction bases: 0. CDR1 and CDR2 from the germline V gene are SGHTA and FQGNSA. The CDR3 totals 12 residues. CDR3 protein: CASSWEGNVLTF. CDR3 nucleotides: TGTGCCAGCAGCTGGGAGGGCAACGTCCTGACTTTC.

The rearrangement joins TRBV25-1 to TRBJ1-5; TRBD1 agrees at 8 bases. This CDR3 is 16 amino acids long. CDR1 is MGHDK and CDR2 is SYGVNS in the germline V gene. The V segment lost 9 bases and the J segment 1 base; nucleotides outside the gene matches: 11. The CDR3 here is CASSDRGDTSNQPQHF. The CDR3 DNA reads as TGTGCCAGTTCCGACAGGGGCGACACCAGCAATCAGCCCCAGCATTTT.

A few counts support this clonotype. The V call is TRBV2, the J call TRBJ2-7; D perhaps matches TRBD1 (6 bases). The CDR3 runs 13 residues. The V end lost 7 bases, the J end lost 1 base, and 11 bases lay between the germline ends. The germline V gene encodes CDR1 SNHLY and CDR2 FYNNEI. CDR3 protein: CASIGDISYEQYF. Here the CDR3 DNA reads TGTGCCAGCATTGGGGACATTTCCTACGAGCAGTACTTC.

In this sample, this clonotype turned up a few times. The V and J genes are TRBV5-5 and TRBJ2-7; D unresolved. Between the trimmed V and J ends, which lost 4 bases and 3 bases, there was a span of 11 bases. The length of the CDR3 is 13 residues. The germline V gene has CDR1 SGHKS and CDR2 YYEKEE (reference sequence). The CDR3 sequence: CASSPLIDYEQYF. As DNA, the CDR3 is TGTGCCAGCAGCCCACTCATTGACTACGAGCAGTACTTC. Supplemented by reference TRBV5-5 and TRBJ2-7, the full variable domain reads DAGVTQSPTHLIKTRGQQVTLRCSPISGHKSVSWYQQVLGQGPQFIFQYYEKEERGRGNFPDRFSARQFPNYSSELNVNALLLGDSALYLCASSPLIDYEQYFGPGTRLTVT.

This chain links TRBV5-6 with TRBJ2-7; 7 nucleotides line up with TRBD1. Germline CDR1 and CDR2: SGHDT and YYEEEE. Unmatched junction bases numbered 5, after V lost 1 base and J lost 7 bases. The CDR3 length is 13 residues. The CDR3, as DNA: TGTGCCAGCAGCTTGACCCTCAGGGGGGAGCAGTACTTC. This codes for CASSLTLRGEQYF.

V is TRBV28 and J is TRBJ1-4, with 7 bases identical to TRBD1. V shed 3 bases, J shed 2 bases, and the junction held 3 bases outside the gene matches. The CDR3 covers 15 residues. Germline CDR1 MDHEN, CDR2 SYDVKM. The CDR3 sequence: CASSFQTGTNEKLFF. The CDR3 DNA sequence: TGTGCCAGCAGTTTCCAGACAGGGACTAATGAAAAACTGTTTTTT.

V gene TRBV25-1 combines with J gene TRBJ2-5, with a possible D match to TRBD1 (5 bases). The CDR3 covers 13 residues. Germline V CDR1 and CDR2: MGHDK, SYGVNS. The germline V and J ends were trimmed by 5 bases and 1 base, with 8 bases remaining between them. The CDR3 spells CASSQGSQETQYF. The CDR3 DNA follows: TGTGCCAGCAGTCAGGGCTCCCAAGAGACCCAGTACTTC. Based on the CDR3 plus reference TRBV25-1 and TRBJ2-5, the full variable domain is EADIYQTPRYLVIGTGKKITLECSQTMGHDKMYWYQQDPGMELHLIHYSYGVNSTEKGDLSSESTVSRIRTEHFPLTLESARPSHTSQYLCASSQGSQETQYFGPGTRLLVL.

This clonotype showed up many times. The chain couples TRBV19 to TRBJ2-2, with D tentatively TRBD1 (5 bases). This CDR3 comprises 16 residues. In germline, CDR1 is LNHDA, CDR2 SQIVND (reference sequence). With 2 bases removed from V and 0 bases from J, the gap between germline ends came to 10 bases. For the CDR3, the DNA is TGTGCCAGTAGTATATCAGCAGGGCCGAACACCGGGGAGCTGTTTTTT. Protein: CASSISAGPNTGELFF.

This clonotype appeared a few times. A much larger clonotype is one base distant, so this may be a read error. This rearrangement joins TRBV10-3 to TRBJ2-5; 10 bases map to TRBD2. CDR3 length: 17 residues. Germline CDR1 ENHRY, CDR2 SYGVKD. CDR3: CASSLPRASGSQETQYF. The DNA for the CDR3 is TGTGCCAGCAGTCTCCCCCGGGCTAGCGGGAGTCAGGAGACCCAGTACTTC.

This clonotype came up many times. The chain uses TRBV12-3 or TRBV12-4 and TRBJ2-7; the D is unclear. Trimming cost V 6 bases and J 0 bases, with 12 bases left between them. The CDR3 runs to 14 residues. The CDR3 region has the DNA TGTGCCAGCAGCTCCCACCGTTACTCCTACGAGCAGTACTTC. Translating it yields CASSSHRYSYEQYF.

This chain uses TRBV30 with TRBJ1-2, with D possibly being TRBD1 (5 bases). Germline loops: CDR1 GTSNPN, CDR2 SVGIG (reference sequence). This CDR3 region has 13 residues. V lost 8 bases to trimming and J lost 5 bases, with 18 bases between them. The DNA of the CDR3 is TGTGCCGAGTTCGGGGCTATTGGATATGGCTACACCTTC. It yields the protein CAEFGAIGYGYTF.

At least ten counts were recorded for this clonotype. The chain combines TRBV29-1 with TRBJ2-6; D is uncertain. The CDR3 has 14 residues. V was cut by 6 bases and J by 4 bases, with 13 bases left in between. The V gene's germline CDR1 is SQVTM and CDR2 ANQGSEA. The CDR3 loop reads CSVSAYGGANVLTF. As DNA, the CDR3 is TGCAGCGTATCCGCTTATGGAGGGGCCAACGTCCTGACTTTC.

The V call is TRBV7-2, the J call TRBJ1-6; 9 nucleotides match TRBD1. The CDR3 extends over 15 amino acids. J lost 7 bases, V lost 3 bases, and 4 bases had no gene match. Germline V gene lookup returns CDR1 SGHTA and CDR2 FQGNSA. CDR3 loop: CASSLDRGSNSPLHF. The CDR3 DNA follows: TGTGCCAGCAGCTTGGACAGGGGATCCAATTCACCCCTCCACTTT.

This clonotype was counted many times. V and J are TRBV6-1 and TRBJ1-1; tentative D call: TRBD1 (5 bases). V gave up 3 bases and J gave up 1 base, with 12 bases separating them. This CDR3 is 15 amino acids long. Germline V gene lookup returns CDR1 MNHNS and CDR2 SASEGT. In DNA form, the CDR3 reads TGTGCCAGCAGTGACGCCTCGGGGGGGAACACTGAAGCTTTCTTT. This translates into CASSDASGGNTEAFF.

Ten or more counts support this clonotype. The chain uses TRBV7-2 and TRBJ2-5, with a possible D match to TRBD2 (6 bases). The V gene's germline CDR1 is SGHTA and CDR2 FQGNSA. V gave up 5 bases and J gave up 1 base, with 11 bases separating them. This CDR3 contains 14 residues. CDR3 DNA sequence: TGTGCCAGCAGCAGAGGGACTGCCCAAGAGACCCAGTACTTC. Translating gives CASSRGTAQETQYF.

This clonotype has more than one count but fewer than ten. V is TRBV18 and J is TRBJ2-7; D not certain. This CDR3 is 12 amino acids long. Trimming removed 4 bases at V and 6 bases at J, with 10 bases between. Germline V gene lookup returns CDR1 KGHSH and CDR2 LQKENI. The CDR3 nucleotides read TGTGCCAGCTCACTCCACGTTCCCGAGCAGTACTTC. This codes for CASSLHVPEQYF.

This clonotype was recorded at least ten times. The rearrangement uses TRBV12-3 or TRBV12-4 and TRBJ1-5; the D gene is possibly TRBD1 (6 bases). V was trimmed by 2 bases and J by 9 bases, leaving 14 bases between them. The CDR3 length is 14 residues. This CDR3 reads CASSLSRLRGPQHF. DNA of the CDR3: TGTGCCAGCAGTTTATCTAGACTCAGGGGGCCCCAGCATTTT.